The source of this TCR beta chain is a study of blood T cell repertoires in COVID-19. From germline, CDR1 is KGHSH and CDR2 LQKENI. J lost 4 bases, V lost 3 bases, and 5 bases had no gene match. This CDR3 is built from 15 residues. Assay used: immunoSEQ multiplex PCR; TCRdb lists only in-frame clones, some missing. The data show 65,000 or so clones, 87% seen once. This sequence was found in a human donor with acute or convalescent COVID-19. The donor label of this sample is uncertain. The sequenced sample consisted of peripheral blood. The rearrangement joins TRBV18 to TRBJ2-3; TRBD1 matches at 9 bases. As DNA, the CDR3 is TGTGCCAGCTCACCCCGGGACAGGGTGGCAGATACGCAGTATTTT. It is translated as CASSPRDRVADTQYF.